The TCR beta chain under discussion was sequenced for a study of shared clonotypes between healthy human individuals. This CDR3 is built from 14 residues. The germline CDR1 and CDR2 sequences are SQVTM and ANQGSEA. Unmatched junction bases numbered 2, after V lost 2 bases and J lost 5 bases. CD45RO-negative, CCR7-positively selected cells formed the naive CD8 fraction, excluding terminally differentiated effector memory CD45RA+ cells. Donors comprised healthy HIV-negative adults lacking recent acute infections or vaccinations. Here immunoSEQ multiplex PCR was the method, and the copy in TCRdb shows in-frame clones only, minus some. There are 760,000 or so clones in the sample; about 96% occur only once, and 0.2% to 0.25% lies in the top ten.

V and J are TRBV29-1 and TRBJ2-1; 11 bases line up with TRBD2. The clonotype was recovered from a man younger than 45 in good health. Specimen: naive CD8+ T cells sorted from blood. The CDR3 DNA reads TGCAGCGTTGAAAAACTAGCGGGAGACAATGAGCAGTTCTTC. Translation gives CSVEKLAGDNEQFF.